The 8 T cell receptor beta chains below come from one sample, sequenced in a study of blood T cell repertoires in COVID-19. The protocol was immunoSEQ multiplex PCR, while the TCRdb copy is restricted to in-frame clones and leaves out a portion. The sample gives over 200,000 clones, around 90% of which show up once; over 3.5% is in the top ten. The sequencing input was PBMCs or T cells enriched from blood (not recorded which). All receptors come from a woman aged 25 to 39 who had been exposed to COVID-19.

V usage is TRBV27 and J usage is TRBJ2-5, with a tentative D call TRBD1 (6 bases). CDR3 size: 16 residues. Deletions cut 5 bases from V and 1 base from J, with 17 bases between. Looked up from germline, CDR1 is MNHEY and CDR2 is SMNVEV (reference sequence). CDR3 nucleotide sequence: TGTGCCAGCAGTGCACAGGGTAGGAGCCTCCAAGAGACCCAGTACTTC. Translation gives CASSAQGRSLQETQYF.

The J gene is TRBJ2-1, the V gene TRBV24-1; 14 bases are shared with TRBD2. The germline V gene has CDR1 KGHDR and CDR2 SFDVKD. Trimming removed 3 bases from V and 8 bases from J; junction bases left unmatched: 5. The CDR3 has 16 amino acids. This CDR3 reads CATSDPRLAGGYEQFF. The CDR3 DNA sequence: TGTGCCACCAGTGATCCTAGACTAGCGGGAGGGTATGAGCAGTTCTTC.

This chain connects TRBV10-3 to TRBJ1-2; 8 bases are shared with TRBD1. With V trimmed by 10 bases and J by 3 bases, 10 bases remained unmatched. The germline CDR1 and CDR2 sequences are ENHRY and SYGVKD. The CDR3 runs 14 residues. The CDR3, as DNA: TGTGCCAGCGGCGGGGGCAGGGGGCACTATGGCTACACCTTC. This translates into CASGGGRGHYGYTF.

This clone was seen once. This chain joins TRBV15 and TRBJ1-2; D perhaps matches TRBD1 (6 bases). Trimming took off 0 bases at V and 1 base at J, with 9 bases between the two ends. CDR1 is LNHNV, CDR2 YYDKDF, per germline (reference sequence). The CDR3 has 15 amino acids. This CDR3 is CATSRDDRINYGYTF. Written as DNA, the CDR3 is TGTGCCACCAGCAGAGATGACAGGATTAACTATGGCTACACCTTC. Supplemented by reference TRBV15 and TRBJ1-2, the full variable domain reads DAMVIQNPRYQVTQFGKPVTLSCSQTLNHNVMYWYQQKSSQAPKLLFHYYDKDFNNEADTPDNFQSRRPNTSFCFLDIRSPGLGDTAMYLCATSRDDRINYGYTFGSGTRLTVV.

The rearrangement links TRBV21-1 to TRBJ1-5; TRBD1 is taken as the D call from the table, unchecked against the DNA. TRBV21-1 is tagged as a pseudogene. This CDR3 contains 17 residues. In DNA form, the CDR3 reads TGTGCCAGCAGCAAACAGTCGGGGACAGGGTCCCATCAGCCCCAGCATTTT. Translated: CASSKQSGTGSHQPQHF.

V usage is TRBV5-1 and J usage is TRBJ2-5, with 7 positions matching TRBD1. Germline V gene data show CDR1 as SGHRS and CDR2 as YFSETQ. The CDR3 consists of 15 residues. Trimming removed 5 bases from V and 0 bases from J; junction bases left unmatched: 7. DNA for the CDR3: TGCGCCAGCAGGCCAACAGGGGCGAACCAAGAGACCCAGTACTTC. It yields the protein CASRPTGANQETQYF.

The chain recombines TRBV24-1 with TRBJ2-2; D is undetermined. The CDR3 covers 15 residues. V lost 1 base, J lost 2 bases, and 7 bases lay in between. Germline V lookup: CDR1 KGHDR, CDR2 SFDVKD. CDR3 protein: CATSDFLANTGELFF. For the CDR3, the DNA is TGTGCCACCAGTGATTTTCTGGCTAACACCGGGGAGCTGTTTTTT.

This chain connects TRBV2 to TRBJ1-4; D gene unclear. Germline V gives CDR1 SNHLY, CDR2 FYNNEI. This CDR3 has 12 amino acids. Trimming cost V 6 bases and J 8 bases, with 10 bases left between them. This chain's CDR3 is CASSHYDEKLFF. The CDR3 nucleotides read TGTGCCAGCAGCCACTACGACGAAAAACTGTTTTTT.